A selection of T cell receptor beta chains follows, all from one sample in a study of blood T cell repertoires in COVID-19. Repertoires were generated with immunoSEQ multiplex PCR, while TCRdb's copy carries only in-frame clones and drops some. The sample lists around 78,000 clones, 88% seen once, with 5% to 6.5% in the top ten. Sequences were obtained from peripheral blood. Every receptor here comes from a middle-aged man with active COVID-19. CDR3s leave out the opening cysteine and the closing phenylalanine or tryptophan. Clone size, where shown, is once, few, many, or a class for clones that have expanded.

clone size | J gene | V gene | CDR3 protein
NA | TRBJ1-1 | TRBV29-1 | SVEGGVANTEAF
NA | TRBJ1-1 | TRBV19 | ASSNHRVTEAF
NA | TRBJ1-2 | TRBV28 | ASSLTGRDRDGYT
NA | TRBJ1-1 | TRBV7-2 | ASSLYGTANTEAF
NA | TRBJ2-1 | TRBV5-1 | ASSLHPAAGSSYNEQF
NA | TRBJ1-2 | TRBV7-8 | ASSLGGGYGYT
NA | TRBJ1-2 | TRBV12-3/TRBV12-4 | ASSLGTVYGYT
NA | TRBJ2-1 | TRBV6-2/TRBV6-3 | ASSYYQSGRDEQF
NA | TRBJ2-1 | TRBV28 | ASSFPKTALSYNEQF
NA | TRBJ1-4 | TRBV9 | ASSVTGDNEKLF
NA | TRBJ1-2 | TRBV12-3/TRBV12-4 | ASSFRSGLGYT
NA | TRBJ1-2 | TRBV15 | ATSRDQNRDRVH
once | TRBJ2-2 | TRBV5-1 | ASSFNGGITGELF
NA | TRBJ1-6 | TRBV28 | ASGGGRSPLH
NA | TRBJ1-4 | TRBV19 | ASSIKGQYNEKLF
NA | TRBJ2-3 | TRBV5-1 | ASSSPRWGPPSTDTQY
NA | TRBJ2-7 | TRBV29-1 | SVGSGGLTYEQY
NA | TRBJ2-7 | TRBV30 | ACNSGRGFYEQY
NA | TRBJ1-1 | TRBV6-5 | ASMGAASTEAF
NA | TRBJ1-4 | TRBV5-1 | ASSFAGGVGEKLF
NA | TRBJ2-7 | TRBV10-3 | AISGEGQYSYEQY
once | TRBJ2-7 | TRBV6-5 | ASRLDRVYEQY
NA | TRBJ2-7 | TRBV7-9 | ASRQGGRGYEQY
NA | TRBJ2-3 | TRBV5-4 | ASSDDFSTDTQY
NA | TRBJ1-5 | TRBV6-4 | ASSGEHGQPQH
NA | TRBJ2-7 | TRBV4-3 | ASSQSRWSSYEQY
NA | TRBJ2-5 | TRBV18 | ASSRVGALQETQY
NA | TRBJ2-1 | TRBV7-2 | ASSAGTSPYNEQF
NA | TRBJ2-5 | TRBV27 | ASSLAGGQETQY
once | TRBJ2-1 | TRBV7-9 | ASSLADVDSDEQF
NA | TRBJ2-1 | TRBV18 | ASSPASNEQF